This T cell receptor (beta chain) appears in the sequencing data of a study of cytomegalovirus exposure and HLA in healthy donors (dated by TCRdb to 2015 to 2018). Study-wide context: An earlier analysis of several hundred of the donors reported approximately 300 Gb of sequence data and around 100 million unique TCR beta sequences obtained from about 179 million T cells. All discovery cohort repertoires had been generated on a single sequencing platform. In the later analysis, no new phenotypic data were used to find candidate immune exposures; instead, reliance was placed on TCR beta sequences and their occurrence across donors. A later analysis re-examined previously published TCR beta repertoires from roughly 650 donors and added high-resolution HLA genotyping to investigate patterns of TCR occurrence. An earlier analysis of 450 to 750 of the donors used high-throughput TCR beta sequencing to judge whether each TCR beta V gene segment behaved as functional or pseudogenic. An early release covering just under 650 HLA-typed donors comprised approximately 300 gigabases of sequencing data and around 85 million unique TCR sequences. Four or five DR-DQ haplotypes were handled as single units for association and clustering because linkage in the cohort was strong. Of the approximately 370 genotyped donors, over 80% were placed in the genetic ancestry cluster associated with self-reported Caucasian donors. The study aimed to test whether cataloging public T cell receptors could reveal signatures of past pathogen exposure. The number of typed donors differed by locus: 629-630 for A, B, C, DRB1 and DQB1; about 520 for DQA1; roughly 600 for DPA1; and approximately 450 for DPB1. Donor age, sex, ethnicity and CMV serostatus were compiled alongside the repertoire data. On average, 235,054 unique TCR beta nucleotide sequences were sequenced per donor among 350 to 400 genotyped donors of the cohort, with 15% to 20% of those sequences being non-productive. Along with the roughly 710-subject first cohort, a separate validation cohort of over a hundred different subjects was used. The T cell repertoires of under 700 subjects were profiled by immunosequencing and related to cytomegalovirus serostatus. Both class I and class II loci were covered by HLA typing, at four-digit resolution. High-throughput TCR immunosequencing, statistical association of individual TCRs with disease status, and machine learning were combined to predict cytomegalovirus infection status. A later genetic analysis used genome-wide SNP genotypes for about three fifths of the 666 donors, treating that subset as a discovery cohort. What the study reported, not specific to this receptor: The presence/absence analyses assumed that sequencing depth was roughly uniform across donors, and that assumption may not be true. Across donors, most TCR sequences were observed very rarely, whereas some public TCRs were present in many individuals. Correlated functional status among segregating V segments might be attributable to linkage disequilibrium, but an unknown experimental factor could not be ruled out. According to a later analysis, parvovirus B19, influenza, CMV and Epstein-Barr virus appeared linked to several top co-occurrence clusters. A later genetic analysis associated a missense DCLRE1C variant with V-gene and J-gene trimming of TCR beta chains, and an independent cohort replicated the association. According to a later analysis, most CMV-associated TCR beta chains appeared to be HLA-restricted, and the HLA associations seemed to be driven largely by CMV exposure. The only immune exposure information available for the cohort was CMV serostatus. When HLA alleles, especially DR and DQ, strongly co-occurred, attributing TCR associations to individual alleles was difficult. A further reported finding was that TCR beta sequences accurately predicted the HLA-A and HLA-B alleles for most subjects in the first cohort. In vitro tests confirmed that three of the cytomegalovirus-associated TCR beta chains recognize cytomegalovirus antigens. In a later analysis, the rate of TCR association differed among HLA loci, with DRB1 alleles having the most associated TCRs and HLA-C alleles having the fewest. An earlier analysis of some 590 of the donors showed that most TCR beta V segments appeared in productive rearrangements either about 90% or about 30% of the time, which broadly matched IMGT annotations. According to the authors, the approach could potentially be generalized to other disease states and immunological phenotypes. The classifier was reported to diagnose cytomegalovirus status with high specificity and sensitivity in both the original cohort and the validation cohort. The study gave a list of 150 to 200 TCR beta chains associated with cytomegalovirus. A cluster of highly shared sequence variants was judged likely to represent a technical artifact of the sequencing pipeline. The 87-base-pair reads could not distinguish some IMGT-functional V segments, including TRBV6-2 and TRBV6-3, so those segments were excluded. According to a later genetic analysis, donors in an Asian-associated ancestry cluster had fewer N-insertions in productive TCRs than the approximately 690-donor mean. Only TCR beta chains were sequenced in this cohort, and the absence of alpha or paired-chain data limited detectable features. Specific HLA alleles were associated with 15,000 to 20,000 TCR beta sequences at a false discovery rate of 0.05 in a later analysis. Roughly 17 rarely observed V segments, including chromosome 9 orphons, were excluded from the earlier analysis of a few hundred of the donors because counts were too low. Because some donors lacked HLA typing at each locus, the association tests relied only on the typed subset. Compared with equally common non-associated chains, HLA-associated TCR beta chains in a later analysis were more clonally expanded and had lower generation probabilities.

As concerns this clone: Which antigen it targets is not known. Per-base quality was not reported, and no clone a single base away is much larger than it.

The cohort was made up of approximately 670 healthy bone marrow donors. Cohort members were all nominally healthy when sampled, although unrecorded immune exposures were likely present. The donor was CMV seronegative and was included in the group of several hundred seronegative cohort members. A peripheral blood sample was collected from each donor, and TCR beta sequencing was performed on peripheral blood mononuclear cells. The Qiagen DNeasy Blood Extraction Kit was used to extract genomic DNA from the blood cell samples. Library construction relied on the immunoSEQ multiplex PCR assay. For the multiplex PCR, a mixture combining 60 forward primers for TCR Vbeta segments and 13 reverse primers for TCR Jbeta segments was used. A multiplex PCR assay on genomic DNA amplified the CDR3 region of rearranged TCR beta genes. The amplified TCR beta libraries were sequenced on the Illumina HiSeq System as 87-base-pair reads. Concerning the study's data processing: A later analysis counted 75 million to 100 million unique TCR beta chains across the 670 or so repertoires, and 9 million to 14 million of these chains were shared by at least two donors. Raw reads were error-corrected and collapsed into unique sequences with a nearest-neighbor algorithm that merged closely related sequences to remove PCR and sequencing errors. CDR3 sequences were aligned to IMGT reference sequences to assign V, D and J gene segments. For a sequence to be retained, a match of at least six nucleotides to both a V gene segment and a J gene segment was required. A rearrangement was called productive if the CDR3 had no stop codons and remained in frame with V and J, and every other rearrangement was called non-productive. CDR3 was defined by IMGT convention, running from the second conserved V-encoded cysteine to the conserved J-encoded phenylalanine. Sequences without an unambiguous match to a single V gene segment were excluded from the earlier analysis of 450 to 650 of the donors. In an earlier analysis of more than 500 of the donors, a V segment was called functional when productive rearrangements were above 56.7%, and segregating when the standard deviation between donors exceeded 5%. To diagnose cytomegalovirus status from the catalog of TCR beta chain sequences, a statistical classification framework was built. V and J gene assignment, in a later analysis, came from comparing TCR nucleotide sequences with IMGT/GENE-DB human TR gene sequences. A later analysis assigned CDR3 sequences and most-parsimonious VDJ recombination scenarios with the TCRdist pipeline. A later analysis defined each TCR beta chain by its CDR3 amino acid sequence plus V-gene family, and excluded reads lacking a unique V-gene family. In a later analysis, 450 to 600 highly shared, low-generation-probability nucleotide sequences were removed to address suspected cross-contamination and a sequencing artifact. For each public chain, a later analysis derived a clonal expansion index from normalized ranks of inferred template counts within each repertoire. A later analysis computed generation probabilities with a VDJ recombination model fitted to out-of-frame rearrangements, and checked the results against IGoR. In a later analysis, TCR-TCR, TCR-HLA and TCR-CMV co-occurrence was scored with hypergeometric tests, and a repertoire-size bias correction was applied to TCR pairs. False discovery rates were estimated in a later analysis by permuting HLA or CMV assignments 20 times. In a later analysis, co-occurring TCRs were grouped using DBSCAN, with TCRdist sequence similarity added in when clustering inside HLA-allele-positive subsets. Repertoires with fewer than 30,000 or more than 120,000 public chains were left out of co-occurrence clustering, as were a handful of repertoires with anomalous nucleotide sharing. The source is immuneACCESS, and TCRdb retained only in-frame sequences with V and J called. Part of the clones is not carried over; for the studies checked, unresolved V genes explain less than half of this, and the remainder is unexplained. The DNA gave D and trimming, while V, J and clone size come from that table. For this sample there are some 130,000 clones; about 80% appear just once. The ten largest clonotypes hold roughly 1.8% of the sample.

Relative to germline, V is missing 4 bases and J is missing 2 bases, with 13 bases of the junction outside any gene match. The cysteine opens and the phenylalanine closes a CDR3 of 17 amino acids. The retained sequence is limited to the CDR3, 51 bases, with the frame set at the first base. The germline V gene supplies CDR1 SGHRS and CDR2 YFSETQ. This TCR came from a woman between 50 and 59 years old in good health and CMV-seronegative. The rearranged chain carries TRBV5-1 and TRBJ2-3; a stretch of 7 junction bases matches TRBD1. The sample consisted of PBMCs. This receptor has the CDR3 CASSTGRGTGVTDTQYF. Read as DNA, the sequence is TGCGCCAGCAGCACTGGGCGCGGTACAGGGGTCACAGATACGCAGTATTTT. With all but the CDR3 taken from the reference TRBV5-1 and TRBJ2-3 genes, the full variable domain is: KAGVTQTPRYLIKTRGQQVTLSCSPISGHRSVSWYQQTPGQGLQFLFEYFSETQRNKGNFPGRFSGRQFSNSRSEMNVSTLELGDSALYLCASSTGRGTGVTDTQYFGPGTRLTVL.